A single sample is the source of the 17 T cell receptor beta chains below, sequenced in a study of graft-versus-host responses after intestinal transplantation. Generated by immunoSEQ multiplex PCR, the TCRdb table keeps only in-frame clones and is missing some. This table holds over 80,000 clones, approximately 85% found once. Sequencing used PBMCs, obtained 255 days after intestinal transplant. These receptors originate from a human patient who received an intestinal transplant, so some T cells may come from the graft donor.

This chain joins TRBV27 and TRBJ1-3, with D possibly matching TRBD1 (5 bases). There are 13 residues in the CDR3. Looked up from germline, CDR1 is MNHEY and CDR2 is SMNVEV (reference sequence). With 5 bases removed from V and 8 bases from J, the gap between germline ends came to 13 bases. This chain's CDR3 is CASSPREGHTIYF. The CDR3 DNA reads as TGTGCCAGCAGTCCGAGAGAGGGGCACACCATATATTTT.

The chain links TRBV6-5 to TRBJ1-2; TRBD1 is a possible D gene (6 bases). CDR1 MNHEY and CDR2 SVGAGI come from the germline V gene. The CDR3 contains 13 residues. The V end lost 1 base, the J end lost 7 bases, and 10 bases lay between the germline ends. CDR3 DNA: TGTGCCAGCAGTTACTTAGGGACAAGTGGCTACACCTTC. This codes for CASSYLGTSGYTF.

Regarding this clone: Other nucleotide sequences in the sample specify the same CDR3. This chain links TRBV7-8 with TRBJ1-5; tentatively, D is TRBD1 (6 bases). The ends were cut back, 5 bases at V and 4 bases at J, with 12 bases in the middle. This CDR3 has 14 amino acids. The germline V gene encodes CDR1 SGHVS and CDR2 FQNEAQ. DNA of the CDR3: TGTGCCAGCAGCCCCGACAGGCTTAATCAGCCCCAGCATTTT. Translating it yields CASSPDRLNQPQHF.

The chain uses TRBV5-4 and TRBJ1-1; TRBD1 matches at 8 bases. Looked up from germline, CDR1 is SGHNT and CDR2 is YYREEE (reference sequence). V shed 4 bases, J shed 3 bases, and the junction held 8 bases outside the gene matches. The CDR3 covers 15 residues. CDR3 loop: CASSGRGQGDTEAFF. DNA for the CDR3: TGTGCCAGCAGCGGCAGGGGGCAGGGAGACACTGAAGCTTTCTTT.

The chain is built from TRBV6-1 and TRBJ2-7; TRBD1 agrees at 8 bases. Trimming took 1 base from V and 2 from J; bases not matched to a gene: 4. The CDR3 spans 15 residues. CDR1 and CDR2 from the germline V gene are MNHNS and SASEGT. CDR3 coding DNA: TGTGCCAGCAGTGAAGGCGGACAGGGTCCCTACGAGCAGTACGTC. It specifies CASSEGGQGPYEQYV.

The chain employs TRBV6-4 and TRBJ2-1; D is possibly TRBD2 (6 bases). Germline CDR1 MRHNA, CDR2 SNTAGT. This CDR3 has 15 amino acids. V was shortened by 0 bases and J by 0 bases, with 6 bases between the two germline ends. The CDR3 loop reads CASSDSSGSYNEQFF. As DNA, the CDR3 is TGTGCCAGCAGTGACTCTAGCGGCTCCTACAATGAGCAGTTCTTC.

The DNA of the CDR3 is TGTGCCAGCAGCGCAGGGATTCCGTCTGGCTACACCTTC. It specifies CASSAGIPSGYTF. The chain joins TRBV9 to TRBJ1-2, with D possibly being TRBD1 (5 bases). Trimming shortened V by 3 bases and J by 7 bases, and 13 bases separated the two germline ends. The CDR3 extends over 13 amino acids. Germline CDR1 is SGDLS and CDR2 is YYNGEE.

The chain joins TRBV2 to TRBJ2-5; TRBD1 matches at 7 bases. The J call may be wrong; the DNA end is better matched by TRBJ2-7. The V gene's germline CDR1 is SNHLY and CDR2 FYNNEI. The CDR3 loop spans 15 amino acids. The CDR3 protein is CASSEPLTGTYEQYF. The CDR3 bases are TGTGCCAGCAGTGAACCTCTGACAGGGACCTACGAGCAGTACTTC.

CDR3 region: CASGFWPGSHLEPLEAFF. Written as DNA, the CDR3 is TGTGCTAGTGGTTTTTGGCCGGGGAGCCATCTCGAGCCGTTAGAAGCTTTCTTT. The chain has TRBV12-5 and TRBJ1-1, with D unclear. Germline V gene lookup returns CDR1 LGHNT and CDR2 FRNRAP. This CDR3 has 18 amino acids. V was trimmed by 3 bases and J by 8 bases, leaving 28 bases between them.

This CDR3 reads CASRPDSGYGYTF. The DNA for the CDR3 is TGTGCCAGCAGACCCGACAGCGGATATGGCTACACCTTC. This chain uses TRBV6-5 with TRBJ1-2, with a possible D match to TRBD1 (5 bases). V lost 6 bases and J 5 bases, leaving 13 bases between the germline ends. The CDR3 has 13 amino acids. Germline V CDR1 and CDR2: MNHEY, SVGAGI.

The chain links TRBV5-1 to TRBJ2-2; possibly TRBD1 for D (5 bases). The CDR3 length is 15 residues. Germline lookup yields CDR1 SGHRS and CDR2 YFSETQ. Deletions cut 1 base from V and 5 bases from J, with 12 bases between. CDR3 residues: CASSLSLGLTGELFF. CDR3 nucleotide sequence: TGCGCCAGCAGCTTGAGCCTGGGGCTTACCGGGGAGCTGTTTTTT.

CDR3 sequence: CSVEDDRGGETQYF. The CDR3 DNA reads as TGCAGCGTTGAAGATGATAGGGGGGGCGAGACCCAGTACTTC. The chain links TRBV29-1 to TRBJ2-5; perhaps TRBD2 as D (7 bases). The CDR3 contains 14 residues. Germline-derived CDR1 and CDR2 are SQVTM and ANQGSEA. The V and J ends lost 0 bases and 5 bases respectively, with 13 bases between them.

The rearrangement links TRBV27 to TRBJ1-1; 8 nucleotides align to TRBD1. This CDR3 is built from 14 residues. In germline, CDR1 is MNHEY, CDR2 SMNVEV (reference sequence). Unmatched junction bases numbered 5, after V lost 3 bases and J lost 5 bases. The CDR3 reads CASSFQGARTEAFF. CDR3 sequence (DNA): TGTGCCAGCAGTTTTCAGGGGGCGCGGACTGAAGCTTTCTTT.

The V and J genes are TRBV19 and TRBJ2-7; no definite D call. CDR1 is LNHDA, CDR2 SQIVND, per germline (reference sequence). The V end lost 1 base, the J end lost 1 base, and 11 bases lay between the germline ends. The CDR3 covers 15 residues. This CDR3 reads CASSIGGSRSYEQYF. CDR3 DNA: TGTGCCAGTAGTATAGGGGGTAGCCGGTCCTACGAGCAGTACTTC. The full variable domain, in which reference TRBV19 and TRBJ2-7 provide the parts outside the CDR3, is DGGITQSPKYLFRKEGQNVTLSCEQNLNHDAMYWYRQDPGQGLRLIYYSQIVNDFQKGDIAEGYSVSREKKESFPLTVTSAQKNPTAFYLCASSIGGSRSYEQYFGPGTRLTVT.

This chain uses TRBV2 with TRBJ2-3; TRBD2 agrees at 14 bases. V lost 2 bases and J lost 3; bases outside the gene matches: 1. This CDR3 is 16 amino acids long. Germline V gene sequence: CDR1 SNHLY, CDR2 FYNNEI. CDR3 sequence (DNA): TGTGCCAGCAGTGAAAGGACTAGCGGGGGGACAGATACGCAGTATTTT. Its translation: CASSERTSGGTDTQYF.

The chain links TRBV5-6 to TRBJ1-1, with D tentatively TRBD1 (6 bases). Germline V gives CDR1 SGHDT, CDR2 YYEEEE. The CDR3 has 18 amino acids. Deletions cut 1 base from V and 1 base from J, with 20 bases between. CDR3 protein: CASSLLETGMRGNTEAFF. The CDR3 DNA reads TGTGCCAGCAGCTTGTTGGAAACAGGGATGAGGGGGAACACTGAAGCTTTCTTT.

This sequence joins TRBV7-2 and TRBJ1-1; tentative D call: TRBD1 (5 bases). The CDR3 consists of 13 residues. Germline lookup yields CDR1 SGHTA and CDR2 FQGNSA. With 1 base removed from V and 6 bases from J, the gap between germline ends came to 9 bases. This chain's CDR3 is CASSLEGLAEAFF. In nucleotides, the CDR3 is TGTGCCAGCAGCTTAGAGGGGTTAGCTGAAGCTTTCTTT.